Listed below are T cell receptor beta chains from one sample, sequenced in a study of blood T cell repertoires in COVID-19. Some clones are missing from TCRdb's copy, which holds only in-frame ones; the method was immunoSEQ multiplex PCR. The repertoire holds 90,000 to 100,000 clones, with 80% to 90% as singletons. Sequencing was performed on peripheral blood. The receptors originated from a man older than 75 with acute or convalescent COVID-19. Both conserved end residues are part of each CDR3. Each record gives: D gene, V gene, clone size, J gene, CDR3 DNA, CDR3 protein. The D gene is left open where the match is weak. Rows give clone size only sometimes, using once, few, many, or a class for an expanded clone.

d_call: .; v_call: TRBV15; clone_size: few; j_call: TRBJ2-1; cdr3_nt: TGTGCCACCAGCAGAGAGATTACAGGGAACAATGAGCAGTTCTTC; cdr3_aa: CATSREITGNNEQFF
d_call: TRBD1; v_call: TRBV6-5; clone_size: .; j_call: TRBJ1-5; cdr3_nt: TGTGCCAGCAGTTACCCGGGGACAGGGGGCCAGCCCCAGCATTTT; cdr3_aa: CASSYPGTGGQPQHF
d_call: .; v_call: TRBV5-4; clone_size: .; j_call: TRBJ1-2; cdr3_nt: TGTGCCAGCAGCTTTGATGAACCGGGGGTCTATGGCTACACCTTC; cdr3_aa: CASSFDEPGVYGYTF
d_call: TRBD2; v_call: TRBV4-1; clone_size: .; j_call: TRBJ2-3; cdr3_nt: TGCGCCAGCAGCCAAGATCATCGTACGGGAGGGAGTAGAGATACGCAGTATTTT; cdr3_aa: CASSQDHRTGGSRDTQYF
d_call: .; v_call: TRBV15; clone_size: .; j_call: TRBJ2-1; cdr3_nt: TGTGCCACCAGCAGGCCCGCACGGGAGCAGTTCTTC; cdr3_aa: CATSRPAREQFF
d_call: TRBD1; v_call: TRBV9; clone_size: .; j_call: TRBJ1-6; cdr3_nt: TGTGCCAGCAGCCGGAGACAGGGGACGGATTCACCCCTCCACTTT; cdr3_aa: CASSRRQGTDSPLHF
d_call: TRBD1; v_call: TRBV7-3; clone_size: .; j_call: TRBJ1-1; cdr3_nt: TGTGCCAGCAGCTTATACAGGGGATTGGACGCTTTCTTT; cdr3_aa: CASSLYRGLDAFF
d_call: .; v_call: TRBV28; clone_size: .; j_call: TRBJ1-2; cdr3_nt: TGTGCCAGCAGTTTATACGACAGCTATGGCTACACCTTC; cdr3_aa: CASSLYDSYGYTF
d_call: TRBD1; v_call: TRBV5-4; clone_size: .; j_call: TRBJ2-2; cdr3_nt: TGTGCCAGCCGAAGAGACAGGGGGGTAACCGGGGAGCTGTTTTTT; cdr3_aa: CASRRDRGVTGELFF
d_call: TRBD2; v_call: TRBV5-6; clone_size: .; j_call: TRBJ2-5; cdr3_nt: TGTGCCAGCAGCTTTTTCTTGGGGGGGTTTCAAGAGACCCAGTACTTC; cdr3_aa: CASSFFLGGFQETQYF
d_call: TRBD2; v_call: TRBV23-1; clone_size: .; j_call: TRBJ2-1; cdr3_nt: TGCGCCAGCAGTCAAGGATTGACTAGCCTAAGCTCCTACAATGAGCAGTTCTTC; cdr3_aa: CASSQGLTSLSSYNEQFF
d_call: TRBD2; v_call: TRBV5-1; clone_size: .; j_call: TRBJ2-2; cdr3_nt: TGCGCCAGCAGCCCGGGACTAGCGGGGTCGAACACCGGGGAGCTGTTTTTT; cdr3_aa: CASSPGLAGSNTGELFF
d_call: .; v_call: TRBV2; clone_size: .; j_call: TRBJ2-1; cdr3_nt: TGTGCCAGCAATCTCCGAGGAGGGCAGTTCTTC; cdr3_aa: CASNLRGGQFF
d_call: .; v_call: TRBV7-2; clone_size: .; j_call: TRBJ1-1; cdr3_nt: TGTGCCAGCAGCTTAGCGGCCGGGGGTTCCGGCACTGAAGCTTTCTTT; cdr3_aa: CASSLAAGGSGTEAFF
d_call: .; v_call: TRBV29-1; clone_size: .; j_call: TRBJ1-2; cdr3_nt: TGCAGCGTTGAATCGCGGGGCTTCAATTTGTGTACCTTC; cdr3_aa: CSVESRGFNLCTF
d_call: TRBD1; v_call: TRBV6-2/TRBV6-3; clone_size: .; j_call: TRBJ1-2; cdr3_nt: TGTGCCAGCAGTTACACCGGACAGGGTCTAAACTATGGCTACACCTTC; cdr3_aa: CASSYTGQGLNYGYTF
d_call: .; v_call: TRBV28; clone_size: few; j_call: TRBJ1-2; cdr3_nt: TGTGCCAGCAGTCCCCCTACAGGTCCTAGGGCCTACTATGGCTACACCTTC; cdr3_aa: CASSPPTGPRAYYGYTF
d_call: TRBD2; v_call: TRBV29-1; clone_size: .; j_call: TRBJ2-2; cdr3_nt: TGCAGCGCAGCCCGGGCAGCGGGAGGGTCCGGGGAGCTGTTTTTT; cdr3_aa: CSAARAAGGSGELFF
d_call: TRBD1; v_call: TRBV6-5; clone_size: .; j_call: TRBJ2-7; cdr3_nt: TGTGCCAGCCAGTTCGGACAGGGGTCCTACGAGCAGTACTTC; cdr3_aa: CASQFGQGSYEQYF
d_call: .; v_call: TRBV29-1; clone_size: .; j_call: TRBJ2-5; cdr3_nt: TGCAGCGTTAGGGGGGGCTCTTCATCGCCCCAGTACTTC; cdr3_aa: CSVRGGSSSPQYF
d_call: .; v_call: TRBV3-1/TRBV3-2; clone_size: .; j_call: TRBJ2-7; cdr3_nt: TGTGCCAGCAGCCAAACCCTGGAGCCCAACGAGCAGTACTTC; cdr3_aa: CASSQTLEPNEQYF
d_call: TRBD2; v_call: TRBV6-5; clone_size: .; j_call: TRBJ2-3; cdr3_nt: TGTGCCAGCACGGACAGCGGGAGGGCCGGGACGCAGTATTTT; cdr3_aa: CASTDSGRAGTQYF
d_call: .; v_call: TRBV4-2; clone_size: .; j_call: TRBJ2-1; cdr3_nt: TGTGCCAGCAGCCAAGATTCCAGAAGTGAGCAGTTCTTC; cdr3_aa: CASSQDSRSEQFF
d_call: .; v_call: TRBV9; clone_size: .; j_call: TRBJ1-2; cdr3_nt: TGTGCCAGCAGCTCCTCGGACAGCCTGAGCGGCTACACCTTC; cdr3_aa: CASSSSDSLSGYTF
d_call: TRBD1; v_call: TRBV19; clone_size: once; j_call: TRBJ1-5; cdr3_nt: TGTGCCAGTAGTATACGGGACAGAAATCAGCCCCAGCATTTT; cdr3_aa: CASSIRDRNQPQHF
d_call: .; v_call: TRBV13; clone_size: once; j_call: TRBJ2-3; cdr3_nt: TGTGCCAGCAGCTCGACCACCGGGGGATCGGCAGATACGCAGTATTTT; cdr3_aa: CASSSTTGGSADTQYF
d_call: TRBD1; v_call: TRBV5-4; clone_size: .; j_call: TRBJ1-6; cdr3_nt: TGTGCCAGCAGCTCCCCCGGGACAGGGTCGAGGAATTCACCCCTCCACTTT; cdr3_aa: CASSSPGTGSRNSPLHF
d_call: .; v_call: TRBV12-3/TRBV12-4; clone_size: .; j_call: TRBJ1-6; cdr3_nt: TGTGCCAGCAGTTTGGACTACTCACCCCTCCACTTT; cdr3_aa: CASSLDYSPLHF
d_call: .; v_call: TRBV29-1; clone_size: .; j_call: TRBJ2-5; cdr3_nt: TGCAGCGTTGCCCGTGGCACAGAGCTATCGCTAGAGACCCAGTACTTC; cdr3_aa: CSVARGTELSLETQYF
d_call: TRBD1; v_call: TRBV7-9; clone_size: .; j_call: TRBJ2-3; cdr3_nt: TGTGCCAGCAGCCCGAGGACAGGGGAGGGGACAGATACGCAGTATTTT; cdr3_aa: CASSPRTGEGTDTQYF
d_call: .; v_call: TRBV29-1; clone_size: .; j_call: TRBJ2-7; cdr3_nt: TGCAGCGTGGGCGAGCAGGCCTACGAGCAGTACTTC; cdr3_aa: CSVGEQAYEQYF
d_call: .; v_call: TRBV7-9; clone_size: once; j_call: TRBJ1-1; cdr3_nt: TGTGCCAGCAGCTCGGGTCGATGGGGCGACACTGAAGCTTTCTTT; cdr3_aa: CASSSGRWGDTEAFF
d_call: .; v_call: TRBV4-1; clone_size: .; j_call: TRBJ2-1; cdr3_nt: TGCGCCAGCAGCCAACACTTCTCGGGACTGACCTTAGGCGAGCAGTTCTTC; cdr3_aa: CASSQHFSGLTLGEQFF
d_call: .; v_call: TRBV30; clone_size: .; j_call: TRBJ1-5; cdr3_nt: TGTGCCTGGAGTGTACAGAGGGAGGATCAGCCCCAGCATTTT; cdr3_aa: CAWSVQREDQPQHF
d_call: .; v_call: TRBV28; clone_size: once; j_call: TRBJ2-5; cdr3_nt: TGTGCCAGCAGTGCCAGGGGCCGCGGAGCAGAGACCCAGTACTTC; cdr3_aa: CASSARGRGAETQYF
d_call: .; v_call: TRBV29-1; clone_size: once; j_call: TRBJ1-1; cdr3_nt: TGCAGCGTTGAGGTGGCCAAGAACACTGAAGCTTTCTTT; cdr3_aa: CSVEVAKNTEAFF
d_call: .; v_call: TRBV27; clone_size: .; j_call: TRBJ2-1; cdr3_nt: TGTGCCAGCAGTTCCCCCCAGGACTATTCAGATGAGCAGTTCTTC; cdr3_aa: CASSSPQDYSDEQFF
d_call: .; v_call: TRBV19; clone_size: .; j_call: TRBJ1-5; cdr3_nt: TGTGCCAGTACCACCCCCCGCCGGGGAGGTAAGAGCAATCAGCCCCAGCATTTT; cdr3_aa: CASTTPRRGGKSNQPQHF